The table lists the clone carrying this T cell receptor (beta chain) with many counts. The CDR3 regions of TCR beta were amplified from RNA transcripts. First-round RT-PCR with HTBI primers amplified the TCR CDR3 region. TCRdb called the multiplex PCR reads again in MiXCR, with one record for every CDR3 protein. Of about 580,000 distinct CDR3 sequences detected, roughly 14% appear once; the ten largest clones hold approximately 5.7%. PBMCs were sourced from around 10 ml fresh peripheral blood. These data come from a study of T cells in Graves' hyperthyroidism and ophthalmopathy. Germline CDR1 SGHNT, CDR2 YYREEE (reference sequence). Trimming pared 0 bases from V and 7 bases from J, leaving 14 bases between. The CDR3 totals 15 residues.

The chain employs TRBV5-4 and TRBJ2-1; D could derive from TRBD1 or TRBD2 (5 bases each). The source is a woman in her 30s with Graves' hyperthyroidism that later progressed to Graves' ophthalmopathy. Source material: blood. Written as DNA, the CDR3 is TGTGCCAGCAGCTTGGAGGTCAGAGGGGAAAATGAGCAGTTCTTC. Translated, it gives CASSLEVRGENEQFF.